This T cell receptor beta chain was sequenced during a study of cytomegalovirus exposure and HLA in healthy donors. Study-wide findings and caveats: Most sequenced TCRs were rare (though some public TCRs occurred in many donors). TCR beta sequences reportedly predicted the HLA-A and HLA-B alleles of most subjects accurately.

A note on this clone: The antigen is undetermined.

Germline values: CDR1 LNHNV, CDR2 YYDKDF (reference sequence). Trimming shortened V by 8 bases and J by 4 bases, and 17 bases separated the two germline ends. This CDR3 contains 14 residues. The PCR made use of 60 Vbeta and 13 Jbeta primers. Study processing details: A follow-up analysis tallied 70 million to 80 million unique TCR beta chains, approximately 11 million shared. The assay was immunoSEQ multiplex PCR, and TCRdb's table has in-frame clones only and misses some. V, J and clone size derive from that table, while D and trimming were established from the DNA sequence. In the table there are about 240,000 clones, approximately 78% of which are singletons.

V gene TRBV15 combines with J gene TRBJ1-1; tentative D call: TRBD1 (5 bases). Sequencing was done on a sample of PBMCs. The receptor was derived from a boy younger than 18 in good health and CMV-seronegative. The CDR3 sequence: CATGGGDRSTEAFF. The DNA of the CDR3 is TGTGCCACCGGGGGAGGGGATAGGAGCACTGAAGCTTTCTTT.